This entry lists 23 T cell receptor beta chains sequenced from one sample in a study of human T cells and chemical hapten exposure. The time point was: healthy volunteer bleed at 2 weeks. RNA extraction used unfractionated whole blood as the source of total RNA. Each CDR3 protein gets one entry after TCRdb re-called the RACE reads with MiXCR. The data contain over 100,000 distinct CDR3 sequences, 8.5% to 9.5% of them seen just once; the ten biggest clones take up 1.5% to 2%. Sequencing was performed on whole blood. These receptors were collected from a male donor in good health. Some clones in this sample may be carry-over from other donors' samples.

This clonotype has just a few counts. The chain has TRBV20-1 and TRBJ2-3; D ambiguous. V was cut by 0 bases and J by 3 bases, with 10 bases left in between. The CDR3 totals 14 residues. The V gene's germline CDR1 is DFQATT and CDR2 SNEGSKA (reference sequence). This CDR3 is CSARDRVRTDTQYF. The DNA for the CDR3 is TGCAGTGCTAGAGATCGGGTCCGAACAGATACGCAGTATTTT.

This clonotype was counted a few times. The chain has TRBV20-1 and TRBJ1-3, with D perhaps TRBD1 (6 bases). V was pared by 2 bases and J by 3 bases, with 14 bases between. The CDR3 totals 15 residues. CDR1 is DFQATT, CDR2 SNEGSKA, per germline (reference sequence). CDR3 bases: TGCAGTGCTAGATCGTGGACAGTCTTTGGAAACACCATATATTTT. Protein: CSARSWTVFGNTIYF.

The chain joins TRBV3-1 to TRBJ1-1; perhaps TRBD1 as D (5 bases). V was shortened by 7 bases and J by 4 bases, with 10 bases between the two germline ends. CDR3 length: 12 amino acids. The germline gives CDR1 LGHDT, CDR2 YNNKEL (reference sequence). The CDR3 sequence: CASTQGVTEAFF. CDR3 coding DNA: TGTGCCAGCACCCAGGGAGTCACTGAAGCTTTCTTT.

The table lists this clonotype with a few counts. The chain links TRBV12-3 or TRBV12-4 to TRBJ2-7, with D possibly TRBD2 on 5 matching bases. Trimming removed 7 bases from V and 6 bases from J, with 13 bases in between. The CDR3 has 12 amino acids. In nucleotides, the CDR3 is TGTGCCAGCACCACCGGGGTGGCCGAGCAGTACTTC. This sequence encodes CASTTGVAEQYF.

The genes are TRBV7-6 and TRBJ2-1; a weak D match, TRBD1 (6 bases). Trimming cost V 0 bases and J 6 bases, with 21 bases left between them. CDR3 length: 18 residues. Germline V gives CDR1 SGHVS, CDR2 FNYEAQ. CDR3 protein: CASSLAGHPTGWGNEQFF. The DNA for the CDR3 is TGTGCCAGCAGCTTAGCGGGCCATCCCACAGGGTGGGGCAATGAGCAGTTCTTC.

In this sample, this clonotype turned up a few times. The rearrangement joins TRBV19 to TRBJ1-1; 7 bases agree with TRBD1. J was trimmed by 1 base and V by 3 bases; bases with no gene match: 5. The CDR3 is 15 residues long. CDR1 and CDR2 from the germline V gene are LNHDA and SQIVND (reference sequence). The CDR3 spells CASSIRGRENTEAFF. The CDR3 nucleotides are TGTGCCAGTAGTATTAGGGGGCGGGAGAACACTGAAGCTTTCTTT.

This clonotype was observed at least ten times. The V call is TRBV29-1, the J call TRBJ1-2; a weak D match, TRBD1 (5 bases). The V gene's germline CDR1 is SQVTM and CDR2 ANQGSEA. Trimming pared 7 bases from V and 7 bases from J, leaving 19 bases between. This CDR3 has 13 residues. The DNA of the CDR3 is TGCAGCGCCCACCTGGGGGACCGTAGTGGCTACACCTTC. It translates to CSAHLGDRSGYTF.

The V call is TRBV7-9, the J call TRBJ2-1; D not certain. The CDR3 loop spans 16 amino acids. V lost 6 bases, J lost 0 bases, and 15 bases lay in between. Germline CDR1 and CDR2: SEHNR and FQNEAQ (reference sequence). The DNA of the CDR3 is TGTGCCAGCAGACGTTGGTCGATCGGCTCCTACAATGAGCAGTTCTTC. Its protein product is CASRRWSIGSYNEQFF. Complete variable domain (other parts from reference TRBV7-9 and TRBJ2-1): DTGVSQNPRHKITKRGQNVTFRCDPISEHNRLYWYRQTLGQGPEFLTYFQNEAQLEKSRLLSDRFSAERPKGSFSTLEIQRTEQGDSAMYLCASRRWSIGSYNEQFFGPGTRLTVL.

This clonotype was seen many times. The V call is TRBV12-3 or TRBV12-4, the J call TRBJ2-1, with TRBD2 matching over 11 bases. The CDR3 covers 18 residues. V lost 8 bases, J lost 3 bases, and 15 bases stayed unmatched. The CDR3 sequence: CASRGTSGRSIIYNEQFF. CDR3 DNA: TGTGCCAGCCGCGGGACTAGCGGACGATCGATTATCTACAATGAGCAGTTCTTC.

In its sample, this clonotype was seen a few times. The CDR3: CSARGLLTDTQYF. The CDR3 bases are TGCAGTGCTAGAGGACTCCTCACAGATACGCAGTATTTT. J is TRBJ2-3 and V is TRBV20-1; D uncertain. Trimming pared 1 base from V and 2 bases from J, leaving 7 bases between. The CDR3 totals 13 residues. Germline CDR1 DFQATT, CDR2 SNEGSKA (reference sequence).

This clonotype was detected only a few times. The rearrangement joins TRBV5-1 to TRBJ2-6, with D maybe TRBD1 (6 bases). CDR1 is SGHRS and CDR2 is YFSETQ in the germline V gene. V was clipped by 4 bases and J by 0 bases, with 29 bases between them. The CDR3 sequence is 22 residues long. CDR3 sequence: CASSIRPLSYRVGASGANVLTF. The CDR3 coding sequence is TGCGCCAGCAGCATTCGCCCCTTGAGCTACAGGGTGGGGGCCTCTGGGGCCAACGTCCTGACTTTC.

This clonotype was recorded many times. The rearrangement links TRBV7-8 to TRBJ2-1; D is unresolved. The ends were cut back, 3 bases at V and 16 bases at J, with 16 bases in the middle. The CDR3 sequence is 12 residues long. Looked up from germline, CDR1 is SGHVS and CDR2 is FQNEAQ. The CDR3 spells CASSFGFTETFF. DNA of the CDR3: TGTGCCAGCAGCTTCGGGTTCACTGAGACCTTCTTC.

The V and J genes are TRBV20-1 and TRBJ2-3, with TRBD2 matching over 7 bases. This CDR3 is built from 16 residues. V was clipped by 1 base and J by 2 bases; unmatched bases: 9. Germline CDR1 reads DFQATT; CDR2 reads SNEGSKA (reference sequence). The CDR3 DNA reads TGCAGTGCTAGAGGATCGCCGGGGGGACTCACAGATACGCAGTATTTT. It codes for CSARGSPGGLTDTQYF.

The chain joins TRBV5-1 to TRBJ2-2, with 9 bases identical to TRBD2. V shed 2 bases and J 7 bases; nucleotides not matched to a gene: 12. Germline CDR1 and CDR2: SGHRS and YFSETQ. The CDR3 covers 17 residues. CDR3: CASSLIVSGSLNGELFF. In nucleotides, the CDR3 is TGCGCCAGCAGCTTAATAGTTAGCGGGAGCCTGAACGGGGAGCTGTTTTTT.

This clonotype turned up a few times. This CDR3 reads CASTGQANTEAFF. The CDR3 coding sequence is TGTGCCAGCACGGGACAGGCGAACACTGAAGCTTTCTTT. This chain joins TRBV6-2 or TRBV6-3 and TRBJ1-1, with 8 bases identical to TRBD1. The V gene end was trimmed by 7 bases and the J gene end by 1 base; junction bases not matched to a gene: 2. Germline-derived CDR1 and CDR2 are MNHEY and SVGEGT. This CDR3 spans 13 amino acids.

The V call is TRBV7-2, the J call TRBJ2-1; D is possibly TRBD2 (6 bases). This CDR3 has 12 residues. V gave up 5 bases and J gave up 9 bases, with 11 bases separating them. Germline lookup yields CDR1 SGHTA and CDR2 FQGNSA. The CDR3 protein is CASSPGGLEQFF. The DNA for the CDR3 is TGTGCCAGCAGCCCCGGGGGTCTTGAGCAGTTCTTC.

This clonotype was counted ten times or more. The chain recombines TRBV12-3 or TRBV12-4 with TRBJ2-1; 8 bases line up with TRBD1. The J segment lost 4 bases and the V segment lost 4 bases, leaving 12 bases of the junction unmatched. The CDR3 consists of 17 residues. The CDR3 nucleotides are TGTGCCAGCAGTTACGGAACAGGACAGGGATCTTACAATGAGCAGTTCTTC. The encoded protein is CASSYGTGQGSYNEQFF.

The V gene is TRBV12-3 or TRBV12-4, the J gene TRBJ1-1; D gene uncertain. V lost 1 base, J lost 3 bases, and 6 bases lay in between. The CDR3 covers 13 residues. The CDR3: CASSLEHYTEAFF. CDR3 nucleotide sequence: TGTGCCAGCAGTTTAGAACATTACACTGAAGCTTTCTTT.

A remark on this clonotype: The junction departs from germline at one end; a sequencing error may be responsible. The chain employs TRBV7-8 and TRBJ2-3; D is undetermined. CDR1 and CDR2 from the germline V gene are SGHVS and FQNEAQ. The CDR3 is 14 residues long. The CDR3 here is CASSPEISKDTQYF. The CDR3 region has the DNA TGTGCCAGCAGCCCCGAGATTAGCAAAGATACGCAGTATTTT. Using reference TRBV7-8 and TRBJ2-3 for the parts outside the CDR3, the full variable domain is GAGVSQSPRYKVAKRGQDVALRCDPISGHVSLFWYQQALGQGPEFLTYFQNEAQLDKSGLPSDRFFAERPEGSVSTLKIQRTQQEDSAVYLCASSPEISKDTQYFGPGTRLTVL.

This clonotype has only a few counts. The chain employs TRBV5-1 and TRBJ2-7; TRBD2 matches at 8 bases. Looked up from germline, CDR1 is SGHRS and CDR2 is YFSETQ. V dropped 4 bases and J dropped 5; count of bases not matched to a gene: 8. CDR3 length equals 14 residues. CDR3: CASSPYLAGNEQYF. In nucleotides, the CDR3 is TGCGCCAGCAGCCCTTACCTAGCGGGTAACGAGCAGTACTTC.

This clonotype was found many times. The chain couples TRBV6-5 to TRBJ1-1, with D possibly TRBD1 on 6 matching bases. The V and J ends lost 0 bases and 3 bases respectively, with 11 bases between them. The CDR3 totals 15 residues. Germline-derived CDR1 and CDR2 are MNHEY and SVGAGI. This CDR3 is CASSYSLTGYTEAFF. The DNA for the CDR3 is TGTGCCAGCAGTTACTCCTTGACAGGATACACTGAAGCTTTCTTT.

This clonotype was counted only a few times. The chain joins TRBV7-9 to TRBJ2-7, with 13 bases aligning to TRBD2. Germline V gene sequence: CDR1 SEHNR, CDR2 FQNEAQ (reference sequence). Trimming took 5 bases from V and 5 from J; bases not matched to a gene: 9. CDR3 length: 16 residues. CDR3 in amino acids: CASSNLRTSGRHEQYF. The CDR3 coding sequence is TGTGCCAGCAGCAACCTTAGGACTAGCGGGAGACACGAGCAGTACTTC.

This chain connects TRBV12-5 to TRBJ2-1, with 13 bases matching TRBD2. Germline-derived CDR1 and CDR2 are LGHNT and FRNRAP. The CDR3 totals 15 residues. J lost 8 bases, V lost 5 bases, and 6 bases had no gene match. CDR3 protein: CASGLTSGGAHEQFF. CDR3 coding DNA: TGTGCTAGTGGTCTCACTAGCGGGGGGGCCCATGAGCAGTTCTTC.